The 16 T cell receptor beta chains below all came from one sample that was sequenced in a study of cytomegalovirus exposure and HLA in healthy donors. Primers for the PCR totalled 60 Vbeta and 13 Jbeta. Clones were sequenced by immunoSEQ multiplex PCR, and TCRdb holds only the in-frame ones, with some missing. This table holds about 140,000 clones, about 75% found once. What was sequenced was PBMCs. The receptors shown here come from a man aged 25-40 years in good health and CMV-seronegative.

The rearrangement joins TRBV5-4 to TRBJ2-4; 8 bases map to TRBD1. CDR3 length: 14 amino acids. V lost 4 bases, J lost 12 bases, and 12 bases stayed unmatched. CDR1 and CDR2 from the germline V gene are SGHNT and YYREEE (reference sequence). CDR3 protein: CASSLRTGRDSQYF. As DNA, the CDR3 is TGTGCCAGCAGCCTACGGACAGGGAGAGACAGTCAGTACTTC.

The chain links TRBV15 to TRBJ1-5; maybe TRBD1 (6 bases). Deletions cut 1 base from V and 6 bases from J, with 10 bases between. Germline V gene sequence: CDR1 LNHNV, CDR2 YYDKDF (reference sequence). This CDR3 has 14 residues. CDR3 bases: TGTGCCACCAGCAGAGGGGACAAGGGTCAGCCCCAGCATTTT. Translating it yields CATSRGDKGQPQHF.

Here the CDR3 reads CASVVMAYTGELFF. CDR3 nucleotide sequence: TGTGCCAGCGTGGTAATGGCCTACACCGGGGAGCTGTTTTTT. The V and J genes are TRBV6-1 and TRBJ2-2; the D is unclear. CDR3 length equals 14 residues. V was clipped by 8 bases and J by 3 bases, with 13 bases between them. Germline V gene lookup returns CDR1 MNHNS and CDR2 SASEGT.

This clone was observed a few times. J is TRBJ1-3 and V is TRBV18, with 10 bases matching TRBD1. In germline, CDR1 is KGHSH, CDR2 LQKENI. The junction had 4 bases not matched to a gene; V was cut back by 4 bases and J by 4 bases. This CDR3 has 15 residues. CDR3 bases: TGTGCCAGCTCACTTGACAGGGGGCGCGGAAACACCATATATTTT. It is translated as CASSLDRGRGNTIYF.

The CDR3 here is CASSLWGRASYNEQFF. CDR3 in DNA: TGTGCCAGCAGTTTGTGGGGGAGGGCCTCCTACAATGAGCAGTTCTTC. V usage is TRBV28 and J usage is TRBJ2-1; 7 nucleotides match TRBD2. The junction had 5 bases not matched to a gene; V was cut back by 3 bases and J by 0 bases. This CDR3 contains 16 residues. Germline assignment: CDR1 MDHEN and CDR2 SYDVKM.

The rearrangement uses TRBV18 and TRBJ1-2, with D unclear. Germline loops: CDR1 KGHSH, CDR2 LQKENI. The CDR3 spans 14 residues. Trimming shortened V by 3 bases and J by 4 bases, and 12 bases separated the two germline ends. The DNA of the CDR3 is TGTGCCAGCTCACCCTCCCACGGGATCTATGGCTACACCTTC. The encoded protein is CASSPSHGIYGYTF.

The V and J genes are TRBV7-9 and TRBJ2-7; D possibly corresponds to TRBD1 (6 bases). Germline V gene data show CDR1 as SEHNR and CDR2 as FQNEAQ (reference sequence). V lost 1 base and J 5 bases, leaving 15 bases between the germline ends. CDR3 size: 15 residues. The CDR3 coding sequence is TGTGCCAGCAGCTTAGGGCAGGGGTACTTCCACGAGCAGTACTTC. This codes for CASSLGQGYFHEQYF.

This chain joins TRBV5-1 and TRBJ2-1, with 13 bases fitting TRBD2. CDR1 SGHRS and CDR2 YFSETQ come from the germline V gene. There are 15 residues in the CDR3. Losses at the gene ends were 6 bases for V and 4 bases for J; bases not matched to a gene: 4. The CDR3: CASNELAGGYNEQFF. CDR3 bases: TGCGCCAGCAACGAACTAGCGGGAGGGTACAATGAGCAGTTCTTC.

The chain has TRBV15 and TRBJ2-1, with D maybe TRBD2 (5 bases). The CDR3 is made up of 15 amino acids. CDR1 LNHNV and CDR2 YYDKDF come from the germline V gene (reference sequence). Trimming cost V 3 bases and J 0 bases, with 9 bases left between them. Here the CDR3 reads CATSRDSSSYNEQFF. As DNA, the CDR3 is TGTGCCACCAGCAGGGACTCTAGCTCCTACAATGAGCAGTTCTTC.

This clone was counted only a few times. CDR3 sequence (DNA): TGTGCCAGTAGTATAGGCGGGGCGGCATACAATGAGCAGTTCTTC. The encoded protein is CASSIGGAAYNEQFF. The J gene is TRBJ2-1, the V gene TRBV19, with D possibly TRBD2 on 6 matching bases. V lost 1 base and J lost 4, with 11 bases in between. CDR1 and CDR2 (germline): LNHDA, SQIVND (reference sequence). The CDR3 contains 15 residues.

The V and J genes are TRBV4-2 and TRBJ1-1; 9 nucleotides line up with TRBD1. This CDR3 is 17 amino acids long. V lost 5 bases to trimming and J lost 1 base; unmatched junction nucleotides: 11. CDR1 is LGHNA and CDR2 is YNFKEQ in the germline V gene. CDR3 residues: CASSLQGAGRGNTEAFF. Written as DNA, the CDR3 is TGTGCCAGCAGCTTACAGGGGGCAGGGCGAGGGAACACTGAAGCTTTCTTT.

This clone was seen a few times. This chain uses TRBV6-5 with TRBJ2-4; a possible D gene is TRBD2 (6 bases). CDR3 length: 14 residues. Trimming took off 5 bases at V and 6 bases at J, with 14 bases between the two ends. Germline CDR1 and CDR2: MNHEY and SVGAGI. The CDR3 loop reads CASSDRRAGNIQYF. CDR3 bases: TGTGCCAGCAGTGACCGGAGAGCGGGAAACATTCAGTACTTC.

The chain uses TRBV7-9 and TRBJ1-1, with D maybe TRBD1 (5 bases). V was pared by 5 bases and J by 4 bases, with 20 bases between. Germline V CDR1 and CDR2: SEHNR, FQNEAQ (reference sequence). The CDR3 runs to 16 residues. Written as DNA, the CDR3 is TGTGCCAGCAGCCAGAGCTTGGACATTCTGCCCACTGAAGCTTTCTTT. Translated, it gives CASSQSLDILPTEAFF.

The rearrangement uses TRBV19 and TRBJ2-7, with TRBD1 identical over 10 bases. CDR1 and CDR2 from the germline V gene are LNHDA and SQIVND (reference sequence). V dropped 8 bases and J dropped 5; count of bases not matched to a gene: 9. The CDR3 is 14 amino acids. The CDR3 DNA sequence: TGTGCCAGTCGATTCGGGACAGGGGACCACGAGCAGTACTTC. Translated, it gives CASRFGTGDHEQYF.

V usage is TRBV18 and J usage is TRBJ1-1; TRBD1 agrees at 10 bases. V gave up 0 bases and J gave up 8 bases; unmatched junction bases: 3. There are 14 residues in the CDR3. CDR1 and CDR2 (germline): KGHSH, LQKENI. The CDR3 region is CASSPPRTGGEAFF. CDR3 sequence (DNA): TGTGCCAGCTCACCACCACGGACAGGGGGGGAAGCTTTCTTT.

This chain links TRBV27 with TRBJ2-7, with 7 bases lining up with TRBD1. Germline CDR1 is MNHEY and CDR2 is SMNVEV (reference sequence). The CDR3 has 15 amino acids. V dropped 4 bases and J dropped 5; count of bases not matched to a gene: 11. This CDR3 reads CASSWSDRASHEQYF. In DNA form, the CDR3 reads TGTGCCAGCAGTTGGAGCGACAGGGCATCCCACGAGCAGTACTTC.